Shown below are 8 T cell receptor beta chains from a single sample sequenced in a study of beta chain features in type 1 diabetes. Isolated RNA was reverse transcribed in full, so expressed TCRB transcripts were sequenced. Repertoires were generated with immunoSEQ multiplex PCR, while TCRdb's copy carries only in-frame clones and drops some. This sample yields hundreds of thousands of clones, of which more than 9.5% are seen a single time; roughly 0.014% belongs to the top ten. Sequencing was carried out using naive CD4+ T cells from blood. These receptors originate from a woman in her 30s in good health.

J is TRBJ2-3 and V is TRBV15; D unresolved. Looked up from germline, CDR1 is LNHNV and CDR2 is YYDKDF (reference sequence). Between the trimmed V and J ends, which lost 3 bases and 3 bases, there was a span of 16 bases. This CDR3 region has 16 residues. CDR3 amino acids: CATSRSTDPLTDTQYF. For the CDR3, the DNA is TGTGCCACCAGCAGGTCTACAGATCCGCTTACAGATACGCAGTATTTT.

This clone was picked up a small number of times. This chain connects TRBV5-1 to TRBJ2-1, with 13 bases lining up with TRBD2. Germline-derived CDR1 and CDR2 are SGHRS and YFSETQ. This CDR3 has 15 amino acids. J lost 9 bases, V lost 2 bases, and 5 bases had no gene match. The CDR3 protein is CASSLLAGGPVEQFF. The DNA for the CDR3 is TGCGCCAGCAGCTTACTAGCGGGAGGGCCAGTTGAGCAGTTCTTC.

This clone was observed a handful of times. The chain is built from TRBV28 and TRBJ1-1; 11 positions match TRBD1. Germline V lookup: CDR1 MDHEN, CDR2 SYDVKM. Trimming removed 5 bases from V and 3 bases from J; junction bases left unmatched: 2. This CDR3 has 14 amino acids. The CDR3: CASSAGQGDTEAFF. DNA of the CDR3: TGTGCCAGCAGTGCGGGACAGGGGGACACTGAAGCTTTCTTT.

The rearrangement links TRBV4-2 to TRBJ1-1; D call uncertain. CDR1 LGHNA and CDR2 YNFKEQ come from the germline V gene. V lost 0 bases, J lost 0 bases, and 14 bases lay in between. The CDR3 length is 17 residues. The DNA of the CDR3 is TGTGCCAGCAGCCAAGACGTCACCAACAGTCTGAACACTGAAGCTTTCTTT. This translates into CASSQDVTNSLNTEAFF.

The V and J genes are TRBV30 and TRBJ1-1; D gene uncertain. Germline CDR1 is GTSNPN and CDR2 is SVGIG (reference sequence). V lost 2 bases and J lost 2, with 3 bases in between. The CDR3 spans 11 residues. The CDR3 sequence: CAWSLNTEAFF. CDR3 coding DNA: TGTGCCTGGAGTCTTAACACTGAAGCTTTCTTT.

The table lists this clone with a few counts. The J gene is TRBJ2-7, the V gene TRBV28, with 8 nucleotides matching TRBD2. Losses at the gene ends were 5 bases for V and 3 bases for J; bases not matched to a gene: 6. This CDR3 has 14 amino acids. Per germline, CDR1 MDHEN and CDR2 SYDVKM. In nucleotides, the CDR3 is TGTGCCAGCAGTATCCCCAGCGGGAGCTACGAGCAGTACTTC. Translation gives CASSIPSGSYEQYF.

The rearrangement joins TRBV28 to TRBJ2-1; 13 nucleotides agree with TRBD2. The germline V gene has CDR1 MDHEN and CDR2 SYDVKM. The J segment lost 6 bases and the V segment lost 5 bases, leaving 4 bases of the junction unmatched. This CDR3 spans 15 amino acids. The DNA of the CDR3 is TGTGCCAGCAGTCCGCGACTAGCGGGAGGCAATGAGCAGTTCTTC. Translated, it gives CASSPRLAGGNEQFF.

This clone was counted between two and nine times. The chain employs TRBV4-3 and TRBJ2-7; the D gene is possibly TRBD2 (6 bases). Germline CDR1 LGHNA, CDR2 YSLEER. The V end was cut by 0 bases, the J end by 3 bases, with 9 bases between. The CDR3 extends over 14 amino acids. CDR3 protein: CASSQELSGYEQYF. The DNA for the CDR3 is TGCGCCAGCAGCCAAGAGCTTAGCGGCTACGAGCAGTACTTC.